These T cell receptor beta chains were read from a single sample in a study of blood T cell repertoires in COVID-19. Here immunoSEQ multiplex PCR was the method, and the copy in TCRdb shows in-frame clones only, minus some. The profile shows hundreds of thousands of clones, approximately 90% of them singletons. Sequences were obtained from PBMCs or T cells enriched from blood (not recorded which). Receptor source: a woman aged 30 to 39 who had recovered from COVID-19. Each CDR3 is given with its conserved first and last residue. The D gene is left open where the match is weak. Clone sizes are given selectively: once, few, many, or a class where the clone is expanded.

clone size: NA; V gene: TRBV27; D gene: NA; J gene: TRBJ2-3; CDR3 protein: CASSLSGGLRDTQYF; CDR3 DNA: TGTGCCAGCAGTTTATCAGGAGGGCTCAGAGATACGCAGTATTTT
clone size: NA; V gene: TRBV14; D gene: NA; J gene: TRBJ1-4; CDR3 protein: CASSQVSREVEKLFF; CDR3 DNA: TGTGCCAGCAGCCAAGTGTCCCGGGAGGTTGAAAAACTGTTTTTT
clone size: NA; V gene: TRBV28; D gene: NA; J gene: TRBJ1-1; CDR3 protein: CASSLIVGPTSDEEAFF; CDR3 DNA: TGTGCCAGCAGTTTAATAGTTGGGCCGACCTCTGACGAGGAAGCTTTCTTT
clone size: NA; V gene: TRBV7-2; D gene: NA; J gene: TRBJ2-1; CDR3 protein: CASSPRDKTYNEQFF; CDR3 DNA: TGTGCCAGCAGCCCCCGGGACAAAACATACAATGAGCAGTTCTTC
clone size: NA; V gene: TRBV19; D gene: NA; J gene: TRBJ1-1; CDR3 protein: CASSTTANTEAFF; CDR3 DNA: TGTGCCAGTAGTACAACAGCGAACACTGAAGCTTTCTTT
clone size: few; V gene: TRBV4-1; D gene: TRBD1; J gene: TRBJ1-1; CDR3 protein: CASSLKPGQGRTEAFF; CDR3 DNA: TGCGCCAGCAGCCTCAAACCGGGACAGGGGAGGACTGAAGCTTTCTTT
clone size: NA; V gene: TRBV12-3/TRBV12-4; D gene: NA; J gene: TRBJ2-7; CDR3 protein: CASSGDTYEQYF; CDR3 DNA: TGTGCCAGCAGTGGAGATACCTACGAGCAGTACTTC
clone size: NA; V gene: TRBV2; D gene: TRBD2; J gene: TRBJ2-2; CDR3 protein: CASKVAGGTGELFF; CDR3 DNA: TGTGCCAGCAAAGTAGCGGGAGGCACCGGGGAGCTGTTTTTT
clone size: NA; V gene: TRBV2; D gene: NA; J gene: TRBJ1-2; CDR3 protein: CASSERQAGGYTF; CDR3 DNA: TGTGCCAGCAGTGAACGGCAGGCTGGCGGCTACACCTTC
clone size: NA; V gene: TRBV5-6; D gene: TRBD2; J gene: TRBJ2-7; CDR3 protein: CASSGGSYEQYF; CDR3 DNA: TGTGCCAGCAGTGGCGGGAGCTACGAGCAGTACTTC
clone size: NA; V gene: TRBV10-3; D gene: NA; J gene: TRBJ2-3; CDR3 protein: CAISERVTDTQYF; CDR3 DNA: TGTGCCATCAGTGAGCGGGTCACAGATACGCAGTATTTT
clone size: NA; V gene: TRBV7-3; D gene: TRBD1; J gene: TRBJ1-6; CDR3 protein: CASSPTGGESPLHF; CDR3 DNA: TGTGCCAGCAGCCCCACAGGGGGAGAATCACCCCTCCACTTT
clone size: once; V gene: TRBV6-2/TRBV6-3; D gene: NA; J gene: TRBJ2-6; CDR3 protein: CASSYAASSGANVLTF; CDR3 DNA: TGTGCCAGCAGTTACGCTGCCAGCTCTGGGGCCAACGTCCTGACTTTC
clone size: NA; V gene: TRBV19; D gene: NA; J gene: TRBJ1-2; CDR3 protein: CASSTSRETSVSYTF; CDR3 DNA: TGTGCCAGTAGTACTTCCAGGGAAACGTCCGTGAGCTACACCTTC
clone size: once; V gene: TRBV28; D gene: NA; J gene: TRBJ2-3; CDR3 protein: CASIPPFEDSSTDTQYF; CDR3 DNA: TGTGCCAGCATTCCGCCCTTCGAGGACTCTAGCACAGATACGCAGTATTTT
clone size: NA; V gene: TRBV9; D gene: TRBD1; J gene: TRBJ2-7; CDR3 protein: CASSVDGTGTYEQYF; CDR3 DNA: TGTGCCAGCAGCGTAGACGGGACAGGGACCTACGAGCAGTACTTC
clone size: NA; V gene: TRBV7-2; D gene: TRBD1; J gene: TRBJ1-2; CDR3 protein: CASSPRQGDVDYGYTF; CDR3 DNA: TGTGCCAGCAGCCCCCGACAGGGGGATGTGGACTATGGCTACACCTTC
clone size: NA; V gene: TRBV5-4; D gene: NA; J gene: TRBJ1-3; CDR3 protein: CASSLREVSGNTIYF; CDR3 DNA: TGTGCCAGCAGCCTACGGGAGGTCTCTGGAAACACCATATATTTT
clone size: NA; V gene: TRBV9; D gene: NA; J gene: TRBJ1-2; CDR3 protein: CASSANSNHYGYTF; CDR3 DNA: TGTGCCAGCAGTGCAAACTCAAATCACTATGGCTACACCTTC
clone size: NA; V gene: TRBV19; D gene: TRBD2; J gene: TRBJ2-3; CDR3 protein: CASSLLAGEGTDTQYF; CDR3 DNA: TGTGCCAGTAGTTTACTAGCGGGAGAAGGCACAGATACGCAGTATTTT
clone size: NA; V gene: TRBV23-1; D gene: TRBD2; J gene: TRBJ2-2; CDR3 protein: CASSRHSGGRETGELFF; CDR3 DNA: TGCGCCAGCAGTCGTCATTCTGGCGGGAGGGAGACCGGGGAGCTGTTTTTT
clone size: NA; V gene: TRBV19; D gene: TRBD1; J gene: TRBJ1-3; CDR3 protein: CASSLHDRAGNTIYF; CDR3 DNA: TGTGCCAGTAGTCTCCACGACAGGGCTGGAAACACCATATATTTT
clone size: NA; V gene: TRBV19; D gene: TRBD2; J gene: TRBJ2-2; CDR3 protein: CASSTLPSGRGELFF; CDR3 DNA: TGTGCCAGTAGTACTCTTCCTAGCGGGAGAGGGGAGCTGTTTTTT